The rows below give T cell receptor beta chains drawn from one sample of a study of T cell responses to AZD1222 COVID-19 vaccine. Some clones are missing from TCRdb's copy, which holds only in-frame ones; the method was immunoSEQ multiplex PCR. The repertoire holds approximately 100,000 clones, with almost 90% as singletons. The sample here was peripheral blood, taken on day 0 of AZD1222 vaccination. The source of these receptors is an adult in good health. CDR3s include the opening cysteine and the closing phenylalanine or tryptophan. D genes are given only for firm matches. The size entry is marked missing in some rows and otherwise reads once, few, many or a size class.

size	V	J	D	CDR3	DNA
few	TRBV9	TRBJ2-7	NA	CASSVAHGPYEQYF	TGTGCCAGCAGCGTAGCCCATGGGCCCTACGAGCAGTACTTC
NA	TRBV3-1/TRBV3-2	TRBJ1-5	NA	CASSLQGANQPQHF	TGTGCCAGCAGCCTTCAAGGGGCCAATCAGCCCCAGCATTTT
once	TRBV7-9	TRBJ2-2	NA	CASSLRGTGELFF	TGTGCCAGCAGCTTACGGGGGACCGGGGAGCTGTTTTTT
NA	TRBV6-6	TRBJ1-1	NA	CASSMRAVNTEAFF	TGTGCCAGCAGTATGAGGGCCGTGAACACTGAAGCTTTCTTT
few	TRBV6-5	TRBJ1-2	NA	CASSHGVGDYGYTF	TGTGCCAGCAGCCACGGGGTGGGAGACTATGGCTACACCTTC
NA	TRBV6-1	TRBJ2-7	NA	CASSEAGPSSEQYF	TGTGCCAGCAGTGAAGCCGGTCCCTCTAGCGAGCAGTACTTC
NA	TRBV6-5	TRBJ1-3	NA	CASGSGEAGNTIYF	TGTGCCAGCGGAAGCGGGGAAGCTGGAAACACCATATATTTT
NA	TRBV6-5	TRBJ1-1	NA	CASSLGGGLNTEAFF	TGTGCCAGCAGTTTAGGGGGGGGCTTGAACACTGAAGCTTTCTTT
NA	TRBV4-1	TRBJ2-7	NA	CASSQDWGYEQYF	TGCGCCAGCAGCCAAGATTGGGGGTACGAGCAGTACTTC
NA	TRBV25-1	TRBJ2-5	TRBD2	CASSDSGSLLETQYF	TGTGCCAGCAGTGACAGCGGGAGCCTCCTTGAGACCCAGTACTTC
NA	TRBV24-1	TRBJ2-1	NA	CATSEHPPQQFF	TGTGCCACCAGTGAACATCCACCTCAGCAGTTCTTC
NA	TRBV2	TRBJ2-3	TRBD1	CASSDVRGTDTQYF	TGTGCCAGCAGTGATGTCAGGGGGACAGATACGCAGTATTTT
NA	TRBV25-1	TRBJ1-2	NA	CASSESRGTYGYTF	TGTGCCAGCAGTGAATCGAGGGGGACCTATGGCTACACCTTC
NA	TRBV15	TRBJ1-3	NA	CATSRDQIARGNTIYF	TGTGCCACCAGCAGAGATCAGATAGCTCGGGGAAACACCATATATTTT
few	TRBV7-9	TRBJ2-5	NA	CASRAEETQYF	TGTGCCAGCCGCGCGGAAGAGACCCAGTACTTC
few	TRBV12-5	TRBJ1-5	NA	CASGLVPGSQEGDQPQHF	TGTGCTAGTGGTTTGGTCCCAGGGAGTCAAGAGGGGGATCAGCCCCAGCATTTT
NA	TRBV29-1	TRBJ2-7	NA	CSVETGRHEQYF	TGCAGCGTTGAAACAGGTCGGCACGAGCAGTACTTC
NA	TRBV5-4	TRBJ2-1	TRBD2	CASSLRLAGAPNEQFF	TGTGCCAGCAGCTTACGACTAGCGGGAGCCCCCAATGAGCAGTTCTTC
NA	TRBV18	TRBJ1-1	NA	CASSPRQSQGLNTEAFF	TGTGCCAGCTCACCTAGGCAGTCCCAAGGGTTGAACACTGAAGCTTTCTTT
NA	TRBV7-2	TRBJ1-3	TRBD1	CASSLVWDRSSGNTIYF	TGTGCCAGCAGCTTAGTATGGGACAGGTCCTCTGGAAACACCATATATTTT
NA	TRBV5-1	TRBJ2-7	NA	CASSLGGSSYEQYF	TGCGCCAGCAGCTTGGGTGGGAGCTCCTACGAGCAGTACTTC
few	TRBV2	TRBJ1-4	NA	CAGLSHGGEKLFF	TGTGCCGGCCTGAGTCATGGTGGTGAAAAACTGTTTTTT
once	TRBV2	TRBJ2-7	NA	CASSEMTGAYEQYF	TGTGCCAGCAGTGAGATGACAGGAGCCTACGAGCAGTACTTC
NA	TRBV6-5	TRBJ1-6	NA	CASSYSISLGGSPLHF	TGTGCCAGCAGTTACTCGATAAGTTTGGGGGGTTCACCCCTCCACTTT
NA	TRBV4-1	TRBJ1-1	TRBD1	CASSQGTGRATEAFF	TGCGCCAGCAGCCAAGGGACAGGGCGGGCCACTGAAGCTTTCTTT
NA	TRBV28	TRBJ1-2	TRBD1	CASSAGQGTYGYTF	TGTGCCAGCAGTGCCGGACAGGGGACCTATGGCTACACCTTC
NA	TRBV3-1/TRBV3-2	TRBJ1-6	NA	CASSQGRYSKANSPLHF	TGTGCCAGCAGCCAAGGAAGATATTCTAAGGCTAATTCACCCCTCCACTTT
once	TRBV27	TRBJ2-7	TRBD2	CASRTGLASHEQYF	TGTGCCAGCAGGACCGGACTAGCGTCCCACGAGCAGTACTTC
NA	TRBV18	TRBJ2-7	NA	CASSPSAYEQYF	TGTGCCAGCTCACCTAGTGCGTACGAGCAGTACTTC
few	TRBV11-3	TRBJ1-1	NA	CASSSQSFNTEAFF	TGTGCCAGCAGCTCCCAAAGTTTCAACACTGAAGCTTTCTTT
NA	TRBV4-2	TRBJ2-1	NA	CASSQAGLFSYNEQFF	TGTGCCAGCAGCCAAGCCGGCCTCTTCTCCTACAATGAGCAGTTCTTC
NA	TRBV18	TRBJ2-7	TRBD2	CASSPAVAGVGEQYF	TGTGCCAGCTCACCAGCGGTAGCGGGAGTAGGGGAGCAGTACTTC
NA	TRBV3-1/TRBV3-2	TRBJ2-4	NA	CASSQDMGTKNIQYF	TGTGCCAGCAGCCAAGATATGGGGACCAAAAACATTCAGTACTTC
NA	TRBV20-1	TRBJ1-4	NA	CSFLSNEKLFF	TGCAGCTTTCTATCTAATGAAAAACTGTTTTTT
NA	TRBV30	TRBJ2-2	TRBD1	CAWSSLGQADGELFF	TGTGCCTGGAGTTCTCTGGGACAGGCGGACGGGGAGCTGTTTTTT
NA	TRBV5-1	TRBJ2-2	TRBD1	CASSEGTGPTGELFF	TGCGCCAGCAGCGAGGGGACAGGGCCCACCGGGGAGCTGTTTTTT
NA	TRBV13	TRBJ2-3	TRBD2	CASSFGTSGSGDTQYF	TGTGCCAGCAGCTTCGGGACTAGCGGGAGTGGAGATACGCAGTATTTT
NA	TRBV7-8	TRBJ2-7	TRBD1	CASSLQGGLYEQYF	TGTGCCAGCAGCCTACAGGGGGGCCTCTACGAGCAGTACTTC
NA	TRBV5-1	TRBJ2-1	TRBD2	CASSLGTSGRAFEQFF	TGCGCCAGCAGCTTGGGGACTAGCGGGAGGGCTTTTGAACAGTTCTTC
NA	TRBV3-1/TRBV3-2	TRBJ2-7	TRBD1	CASSPVQGDYEQYF	TGTGCCAGCAGCCCCGTACAGGGGGACTACGAGCAGTACTTC
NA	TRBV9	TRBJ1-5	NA	CASSVNPNQPQHF	TGTGCCAGCAGCGTAAACCCTAATCAGCCCCAGCATTTT
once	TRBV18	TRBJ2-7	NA	CASSPPHSYEQYF	TGTGCCAGCTCACCACCCCATTCCTACGAGCAGTACTTC
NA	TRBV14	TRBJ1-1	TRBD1	CASSRDRNTEAFF	TGTGCCAGCAGCCGGGACAGGAACACTGAAGCTTTCTTT
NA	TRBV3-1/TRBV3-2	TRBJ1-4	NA	CASSRNEKLFF	TGTGCCAGCAGCCGGAATGAAAAACTGTTTTTT
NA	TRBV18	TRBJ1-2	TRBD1	CASSPLGAGGDYGYTF	TGTGCCAGCTCACCACTGGGGGCAGGGGGAGACTATGGCTACACCTTC
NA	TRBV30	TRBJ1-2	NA	CAWSMGGYGYTF	TGTGCCTGGAGCATGGGGGGTTACGGCTACACCTTC
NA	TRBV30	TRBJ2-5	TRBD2	CAWSVGLAALQETQYF	TGTGCCTGGAGTGTCGGGCTAGCGGCCCTCCAAGAGACCCAGTACTTC
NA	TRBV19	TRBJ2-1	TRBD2	CASSIAGGPGNEQFF	TGTGCCAGTAGTATAGCGGGAGGGCCGGGGAATGAGCAGTTCTTC
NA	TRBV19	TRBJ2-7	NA	CASSIRLLGEQYF	TGTGCCAGTAGTATCAGGCTCCTCGGGGAGCAGTACTTC
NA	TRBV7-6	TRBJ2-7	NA	CASSPGVSETYEQYF	TGTGCCAGCAGCCCAGGAGTTAGCGAAACCTACGAGCAGTACTTC
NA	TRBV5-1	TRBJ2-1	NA	CASSSGVEMDEQFF	TGCGCCAGCAGCTCGGGGGTTGAGATGGATGAGCAGTTCTTC
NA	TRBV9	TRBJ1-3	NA	CAARRGGLSGNTIYF	TGTGCCGCTCGTCGGGGGGGACTCTCTGGAAACACCATATATTTT
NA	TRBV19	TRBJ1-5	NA	CASSTQGNQPQHF	TGTGCCAGTAGTACCCAGGGGAATCAGCCCCAGCATTTT
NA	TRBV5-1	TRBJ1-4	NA	CASSSDPSNEKLFF	TGCGCCAGCAGCTCTGATCCAAGTAATGAAAAACTGTTTTTT